This T cell receptor beta chain was obtained from a study of vaccination effects on CD4 cells after COVID-19. In the study overall: Antigen-specific CD4+ T cells were expanded with viral peptide pools in the ViraFEST assay before sequencing. Culturing of 2 million to 2.5 million PBMC per well took place with around 9 IU/ml IL-2 and around 10 ug/ml peptides.

In regard to this clone: Its antigen is undetermined. The junction does not match germline at one end; this may be a read error.

Following a roughly 10-day culture, CD4+ T cells were purified. The authors replaced half the medium with IL-2 medium on days 3 and 7. The study, taken as a whole, reports: The authors studied few convalescent patients and collected no early post-infection timepoints.

TCRdb's copy holds only in-frame clones and misses some; the assay was immunoSEQ multiplex PCR. Of 45,000 to 75,000 clones listed, roughly 80% are singletons. The sample was CD4+ T cells from PBMCs cultured without peptide, taken before COVID-19 vaccination. This clonotype originated in a human donor who received a COVID-19 vaccine.

Here the CDR3 DNA reads TGCGCCAGCAGTTTGGGAGTTACTAATGAAAAACTGTTTTTT. This translates into CASSLGVTNEKLFF. The chain combines TRBV5-1 with TRBJ1-4; D gene ambiguous. Germline V gene lookup returns CDR1 SGHRS and CDR2 YFSETQ. The CDR3 is made up of 14 amino acids. Looking up the rest from reference TRBV5-1 and TRBJ1-4 gives the full variable domain: KAGVTQTPRYLIKTRGQQVTLSCSPISGHRSVSWYQQTPGQGLQFLFEYFSETQRNKGNFPGRFSGRQFSNSRSEMNVSTLELGDSALYLCASSLGVTNEKLFFGSGTQLSVL.